The text below deals with one T cell receptor (beta chain). The CDR3 spans 19 residues. Germline lookup yields CDR1 MDHEN and CDR2 SYDVKM. The J segment lost 4 bases and the V segment lost 6 bases, leaving 17 bases of the junction unmatched. This sample was taken from a study of stem cell transplantation in POMP-related autoinflammatory disease. Study details: Hypothesis: faulty thymoproteasomes impair CD8+ T-cell selection, skewing TRB repertoires. Before transplant, CD4+ T cells skewed naive and CD8+ proportions were low.

Assay: immunoSEQ multiplex PCR; the TCRdb copy retains only in-frame clones and omits some. This sample has some 68,000 clones, with approximately 91% found just once. The sequenced sample was CD4+ T cells from PBMCs, obtained after stem cell transplantation. The chain employs TRBV28 and TRBJ2-1, with 11 bases that match TRBD2. The TCR was taken from a human patient with POMP-related autoinflammation and immune dysregulation (PRAID). Certain T cells may be donor cells from the graft. The CDR3, as DNA: TGTGCCAGCAGAAATCACATGGGGTCGGGACTAGCGGCATACAATGAGCAGTTCTTC. As protein: CASRNHMGSGLAAYNEQFF.